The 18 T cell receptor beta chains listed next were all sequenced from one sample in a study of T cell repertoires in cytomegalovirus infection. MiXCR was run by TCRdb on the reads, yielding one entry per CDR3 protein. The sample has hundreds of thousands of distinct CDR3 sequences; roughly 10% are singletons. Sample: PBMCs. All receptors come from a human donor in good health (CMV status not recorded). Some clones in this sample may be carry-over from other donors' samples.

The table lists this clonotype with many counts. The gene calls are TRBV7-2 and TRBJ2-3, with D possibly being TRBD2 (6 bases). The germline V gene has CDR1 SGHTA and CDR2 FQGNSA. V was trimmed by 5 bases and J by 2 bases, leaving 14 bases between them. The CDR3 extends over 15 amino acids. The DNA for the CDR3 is TGTGCCAGCAGCCAATCCGGGAGTCACACAGATACGCAGTATTTT. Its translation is CASSQSGSHTDTQYF.

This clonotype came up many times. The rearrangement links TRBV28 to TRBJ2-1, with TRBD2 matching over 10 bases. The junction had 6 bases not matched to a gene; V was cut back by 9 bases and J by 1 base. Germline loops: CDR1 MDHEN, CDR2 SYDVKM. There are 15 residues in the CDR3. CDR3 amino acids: CASESGRDSYNEQFF. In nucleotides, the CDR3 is TGTGCCAGTGAGAGCGGGAGGGATTCCTACAATGAGCAGTTCTTC.

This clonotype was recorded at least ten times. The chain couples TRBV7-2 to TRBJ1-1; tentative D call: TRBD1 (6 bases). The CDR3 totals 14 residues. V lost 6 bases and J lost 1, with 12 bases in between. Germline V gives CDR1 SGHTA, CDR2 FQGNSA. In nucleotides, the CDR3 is TGTGCCAGCAGGAGGGGGTTGGGGAACACTGAAGCTTTCTTT. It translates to CASRRGLGNTEAFF. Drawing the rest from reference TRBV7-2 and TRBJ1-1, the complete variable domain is GAGVSQSPSNKVTEKGKDVELRCDPISGHTALYWYRQSLGQGLEFLIYFQGNSAPDKSGLPSDRFSAERTGGSVSTLTIQRTQQEDSAVYLCASRRGLGNTEAFFGQGTRLTVV.

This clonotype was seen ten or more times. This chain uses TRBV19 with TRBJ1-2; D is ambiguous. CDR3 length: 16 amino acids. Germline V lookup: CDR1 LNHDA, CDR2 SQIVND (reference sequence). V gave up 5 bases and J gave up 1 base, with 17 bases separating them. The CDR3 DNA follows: TGTGCCAGTAGTGTCAGGACGTCTCGGAATAACTATGGCTACACCTTC. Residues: CASSVRTSRNNYGYTF.

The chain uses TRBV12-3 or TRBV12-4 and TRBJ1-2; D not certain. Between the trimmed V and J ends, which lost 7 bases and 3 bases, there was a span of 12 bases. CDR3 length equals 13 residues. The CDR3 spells CASTRSGHYGYTF. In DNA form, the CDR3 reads TGTGCCAGCACCCGGTCCGGCCACTATGGCTACACCTTC.

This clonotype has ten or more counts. DNA for the CDR3: TGTGCCAGCAGCCAAGCGCGATCTATGAACACCGGGGAGCTGTTTTTT. Amino acid sequence: CASSQARSMNTGELFF. This chain links TRBV3-1 with TRBJ2-2; D is undetermined. V lost 1 base to trimming and J lost 1 base, with 10 bases between them. Germline CDR1 LGHDT, CDR2 YNNKEL (reference sequence). The CDR3 loop spans 16 amino acids.

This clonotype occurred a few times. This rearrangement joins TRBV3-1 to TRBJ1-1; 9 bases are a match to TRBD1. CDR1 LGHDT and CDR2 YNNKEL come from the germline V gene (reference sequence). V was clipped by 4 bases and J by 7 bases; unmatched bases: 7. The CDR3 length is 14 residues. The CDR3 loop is CASSRSGTGFEAFF. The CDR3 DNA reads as TGTGCCAGCAGCCGATCCGGGACAGGGTTTGAAGCTTTCTTT.

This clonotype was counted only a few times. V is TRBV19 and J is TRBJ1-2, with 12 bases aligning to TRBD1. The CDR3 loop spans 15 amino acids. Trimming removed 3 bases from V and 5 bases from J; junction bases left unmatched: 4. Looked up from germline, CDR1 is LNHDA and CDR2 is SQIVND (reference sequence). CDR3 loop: CASSMGTGGQYGYTF. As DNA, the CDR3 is TGTGCCAGTAGTATGGGGACAGGGGGCCAATATGGCTACACCTTC.

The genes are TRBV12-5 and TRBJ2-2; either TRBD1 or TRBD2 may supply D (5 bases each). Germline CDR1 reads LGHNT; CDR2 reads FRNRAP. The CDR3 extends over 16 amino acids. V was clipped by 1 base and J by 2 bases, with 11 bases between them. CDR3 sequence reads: CASGLDDRLNTGELFF. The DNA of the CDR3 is TGTGCTAGTGGTTTGGACGACAGACTAAACACCGGGGAGCTGTTTTTT.

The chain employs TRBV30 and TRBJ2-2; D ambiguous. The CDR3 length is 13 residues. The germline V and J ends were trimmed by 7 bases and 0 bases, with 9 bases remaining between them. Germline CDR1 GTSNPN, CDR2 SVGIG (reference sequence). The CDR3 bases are TGTGCCTCTTGGACGGCGAACACCGGGGAGCTGTTTTTT. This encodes CASWTANTGELFF.

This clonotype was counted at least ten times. In DNA, the CDR3 is TGTGCCAGCAGTTACCCAAACGGGGAGCTGTTTTTT. This sequence encodes CASSYPNGELFF. V is TRBV2 and J is TRBJ2-2; D is uncertain. The CDR3 runs to 12 residues. V was trimmed by 5 bases and J by 7 bases, leaving 8 bases between them. The germline V gene encodes CDR1 SNHLY and CDR2 FYNNEI. Together with reference TRBV2 and TRBJ2-2, the CDR3 gives the full variable domain: EPEVTQTPSHQVTQMGQEVILRCVPISNHLYFYWYRQILGQKVEFLVSFYNNEISEKSEIFDDQFSVERPDGSNFTLKIRSTKLEDSAMYFCASSYPNGELFFGEGSRLTVL.

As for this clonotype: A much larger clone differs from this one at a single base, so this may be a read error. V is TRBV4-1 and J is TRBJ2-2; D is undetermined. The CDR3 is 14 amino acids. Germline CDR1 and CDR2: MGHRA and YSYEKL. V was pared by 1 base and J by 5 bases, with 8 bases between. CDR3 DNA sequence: TGCGCCAGCAGCCAAGGATTTCAGACCGGGGAGCTGTTTTTT. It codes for CASSQGFQTGELFF.

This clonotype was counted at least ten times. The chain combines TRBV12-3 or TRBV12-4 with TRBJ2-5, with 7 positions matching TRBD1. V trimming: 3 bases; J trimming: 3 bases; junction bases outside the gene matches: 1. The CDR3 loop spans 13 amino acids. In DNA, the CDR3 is TGTGCCAGCAGTTTTGACAGGGAAGAGACCCAGTACTTC. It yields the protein CASSFDREETQYF.

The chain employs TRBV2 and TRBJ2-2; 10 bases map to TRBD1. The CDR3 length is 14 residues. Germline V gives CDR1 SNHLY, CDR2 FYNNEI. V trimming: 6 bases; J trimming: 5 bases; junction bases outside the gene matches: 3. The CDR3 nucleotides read TGTGCCAGCAGCCCGGGACAGGGGACCGGGGAGCTGTTTTTT. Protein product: CASSPGQGTGELFF.

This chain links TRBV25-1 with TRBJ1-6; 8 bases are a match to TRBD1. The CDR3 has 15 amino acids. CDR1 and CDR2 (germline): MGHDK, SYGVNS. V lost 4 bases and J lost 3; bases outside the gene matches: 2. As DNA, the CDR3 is TGTGCCAGCAGTGGGACAGGGTTCTATAATTCACCCCTCCACTTT. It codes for CASSGTGFYNSPLHF.

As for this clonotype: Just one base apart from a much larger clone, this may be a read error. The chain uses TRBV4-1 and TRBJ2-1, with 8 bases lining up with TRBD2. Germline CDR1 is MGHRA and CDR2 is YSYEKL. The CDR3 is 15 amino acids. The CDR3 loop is CASSKEQASGLLFIF. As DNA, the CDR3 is TGCGCCAGCAGCAAAGAACAAGCTAGCGGGCTCCTCTTCATCTTC.

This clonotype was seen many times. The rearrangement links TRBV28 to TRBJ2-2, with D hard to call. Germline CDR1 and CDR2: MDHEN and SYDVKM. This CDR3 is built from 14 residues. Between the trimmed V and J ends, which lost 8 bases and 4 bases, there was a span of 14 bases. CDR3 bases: TGTGCCAGCTCGATAGGCGGACCCACCGGGGAGCTGTTTTTT. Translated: CASSIGGPTGELFF.

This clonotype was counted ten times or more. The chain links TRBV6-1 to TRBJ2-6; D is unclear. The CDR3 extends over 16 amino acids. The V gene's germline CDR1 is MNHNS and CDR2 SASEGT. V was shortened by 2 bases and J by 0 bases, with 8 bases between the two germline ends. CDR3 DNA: TGTGCCAGCAGTGAAAAAGCAGTCTCTGGGGCCAACGTCCTGACTTTC. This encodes CASSEKAVSGANVLTF.